This note documents a single TCR beta chain sequence. Trimming at V came to 4 bases and at J to 2 bases, leaving 6 bases not matched to a gene. Germline values: CDR1 LNHNV, CDR2 YYDKDF (reference sequence). This CDR3 is built from 16 residues. This entry is derived from a study of CD4+ T cells in melanoma. The assay was immunoSEQ multiplex PCR, and TCRdb's table has in-frame clones only and misses some. The data show more than 90,000 clones, with over 80% seen just once and roughly 3.1% held by the top ten. V and J are TRBV15 and TRBJ2-3; 10 bases are shared with TRBD2. The origin of this receptor is a human donor with melanoma. The sequenced sample consisted of peripheral blood. The CDR3 spells CATSNSGGRLTDTQYF. The CDR3 nucleotides read TGTGCCACCAGCAATAGCGGGGGGCGCCTCACAGATACGCAGTATTTT.